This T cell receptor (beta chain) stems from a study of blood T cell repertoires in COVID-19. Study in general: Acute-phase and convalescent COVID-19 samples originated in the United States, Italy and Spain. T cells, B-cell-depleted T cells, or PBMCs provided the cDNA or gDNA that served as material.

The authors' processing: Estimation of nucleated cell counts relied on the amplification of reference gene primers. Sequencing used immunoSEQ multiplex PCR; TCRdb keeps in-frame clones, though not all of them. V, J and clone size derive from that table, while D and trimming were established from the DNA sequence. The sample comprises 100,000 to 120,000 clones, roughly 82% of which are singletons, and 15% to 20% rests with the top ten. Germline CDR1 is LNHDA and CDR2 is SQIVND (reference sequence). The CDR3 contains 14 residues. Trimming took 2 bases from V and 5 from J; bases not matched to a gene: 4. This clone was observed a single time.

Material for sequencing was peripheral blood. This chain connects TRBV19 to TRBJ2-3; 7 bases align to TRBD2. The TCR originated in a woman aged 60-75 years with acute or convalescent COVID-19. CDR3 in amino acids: CASSIWGGEDTQYF. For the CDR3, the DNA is TGTGCCAGTAGTATATGGGGGGGGGAAGATACGCAGTATTTT.